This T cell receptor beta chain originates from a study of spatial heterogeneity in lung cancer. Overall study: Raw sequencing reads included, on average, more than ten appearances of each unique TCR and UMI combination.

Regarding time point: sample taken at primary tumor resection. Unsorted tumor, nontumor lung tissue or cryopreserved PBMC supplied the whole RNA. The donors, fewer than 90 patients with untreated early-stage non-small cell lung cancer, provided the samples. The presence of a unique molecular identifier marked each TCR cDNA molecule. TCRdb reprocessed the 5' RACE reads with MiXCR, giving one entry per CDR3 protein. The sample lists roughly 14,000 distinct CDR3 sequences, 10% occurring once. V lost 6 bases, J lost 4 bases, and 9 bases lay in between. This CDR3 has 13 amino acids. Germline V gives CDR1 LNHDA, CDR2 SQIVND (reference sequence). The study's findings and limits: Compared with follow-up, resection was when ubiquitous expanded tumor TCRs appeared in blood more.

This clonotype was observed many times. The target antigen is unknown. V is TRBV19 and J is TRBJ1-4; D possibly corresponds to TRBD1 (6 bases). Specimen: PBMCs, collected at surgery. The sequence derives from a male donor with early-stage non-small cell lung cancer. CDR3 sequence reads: CASSDRFNEKLFF. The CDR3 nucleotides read TGTGCCAGTAGCGACAGGTTTAATGAAAAACTGTTTTTT.